The clone carrying this TCR beta chain was counted between two and nine times. CDR1 is LGHNA and CDR2 is YSLEER in the germline V gene. V was cut by 0 bases and J by 11 bases, with 18 bases left in between. This CDR3 region has 15 residues. TCRdb processed the RT-PCR reads anew with MiXCR; each CDR3 protein has one entry. The data show approximately 200,000 distinct CDR3 sequences, 41% seen once. The sample originates from a study of patients and donors after allogeneic stem cell transplantation. This TCR was recovered from a human donor who was either an allogeneic HSCT recipient or a stem cell or donor lymphocyte infusion donor (not recorded which). It is not recorded whose cells these are; they may come from a transplant donor. The sequenced material came from blood, either unsorted or a sorted T cell fraction (not recorded which). The gene calls are TRBV4-3 and TRBJ2-3; tentative D call: TRBD2 (6 bases). CDR3 nucleotides: TGCGCCAGCAGCCAAGAAGGAAGGGGCTCGGAGGGGCAGTATTTT. This codes for CASSQEGRGSEGQYF.